These 12 T cell receptor beta chains came from one sample sequenced in a study of blood T cell repertoires in COVID-19. The assay was immunoSEQ multiplex PCR, and TCRdb's table has in-frame clones only and misses some. The sample lists 130,000 or so clones; 70% to 85% were seen once. The specimen was peripheral blood. These receptors originate from a woman aged 55-69 years with acute or convalescent COVID-19.

The genes are TRBV18 and TRBJ2-5; D is perhaps TRBD2 (6 bases). Germline V gene sequence: CDR1 KGHSH, CDR2 LQKENI. CDR3 size: 15 residues. Deletions cut 0 bases from V and 5 bases from J, with 13 bases between. The CDR3 DNA is TGTGCCAGCTCACCACCTGAGAGCGGGCGGGAGACCCAGTACTTC. This codes for CASSPPESGRETQYF.

The chain is built from TRBV7-3 and TRBJ2-1; 15 bases map to TRBD2. This CDR3 spans 22 amino acids. Germline V gives CDR1 SGHTA, CDR2 FQGTGA. J gave up 3 bases and V 4 bases, and 19 bases lay outside the gene matches. This CDR3 reads CASSYSTGTSGGSPYFYNEQFF. CDR3 coding DNA: TGTGCCAGCAGCTATTCCACCGGGACTAGCGGGGGGTCGCCCTACTTCTACAATGAGCAGTTCTTC. The full variable domain, with the rest looked up from reference TRBV7-3 and TRBJ2-1, is GAGVSQTPSNKVTEKGKYVELRCDPISGHTALYWYRQSLGQGPEFLIYFQGTGAADDSGLPNDRFFAVRPEGSVSTLKIQRTERGDSAVYLCASSYSTGTSGGSPYFYNEQFFGPGTRLTVL.

This rearrangement joins TRBV9 to TRBJ2-1, with TRBD2 matching 10 bases. Trimming took 3 bases from V and 7 from J; bases not matched to a gene: 10. CDR1 SGDLS and CDR2 YYNGEE come from the germline V gene. The CDR3 length is 16 residues. The CDR3: CASSGAATSGLNEQFF. The CDR3, as DNA: TGTGCCAGCAGCGGAGCGGCGACTAGCGGGTTGAATGAGCAGTTCTTC. Complete variable domain (other parts from reference TRBV9 and TRBJ2-1): DSGVTQTPKHLITATGQRVTLRCSPRSGDLSVYWYQQSLDQGLQFLIQYYNGEERAKGNILERFSAQQFPDLHSELNLSSLELGDSALYFCASSGAATSGLNEQFFGPGTRLTVL.

The chain carries TRBV5-5 and TRBJ2-1; perhaps TRBD1 as D (5 bases). The ends were cut back, 4 bases at V and 16 bases at J, with 18 bases in the middle. CDR3 length: 12 residues. Per the germline V gene, CDR1 is SGHKS and CDR2 is YYEKEE (reference sequence). CDR3 coding DNA: TGTGCCAGCAGCGTACAGGAGCATAGGAGATTCTTC. Protein product: CASSVQEHRRFF.

The rearrangement uses TRBV6-5 and TRBJ2-7, with TRBD2 identical over 9 bases. This CDR3 region has 16 residues. Germline V CDR1 and CDR2: MNHEY, SVGAGI. The junction had 9 bases not matched to a gene; V was cut back by 4 bases and J by 2 bases. CDR3 DNA sequence: TGTGCCAGCAGTTCCTCGGAGGTAGCGGGGGCCTACGAGCAGTACTTC. This encodes CASSSSEVAGAYEQYF.

This clone was found once. The V and J genes are TRBV28 and TRBJ2-7; 7 bases line up with TRBD1. Trimming removed 8 bases from V and 2 bases from J; junction bases left unmatched: 6. The CDR3 totals 13 residues. CDR1 MDHEN and CDR2 SYDVKM come from the germline V gene. CDR3 loop: CASQTGSTYEQYF. In DNA, the CDR3 is TGTGCCAGCCAGACAGGGTCTACCTACGAGCAGTACTTC.

This chain joins TRBV5-6 and TRBJ2-7; weak D call: TRBD2 (5 bases). This CDR3 is 12 amino acids long. With 1 base removed from V and 5 bases from J, the gap between germline ends came to 7 bases. Germline loops: CDR1 SGHDT, CDR2 YYEEEE. This CDR3 is CASSLPGNEQYF. CDR3 bases: TGTGCCAGCAGCTTGCCCGGGAACGAGCAGTACTTC.

CDR3 bases: TGCGCCAGCAGCTTAGACACAACAGGGCGCGGAAACACCATATATTTT. The encoded protein is CASSLDTTGRGNTIYF. The rearrangement links TRBV5-1 to TRBJ1-3; D possibly corresponds to TRBD1 (6 bases). The germline V gene encodes CDR1 SGHRS and CDR2 YFSETQ. The CDR3 covers 16 residues. The V and J ends lost 2 bases and 4 bases respectively, with 16 bases between them.

The chain is built from TRBV2 and TRBJ1-2, with D unresolved. Germline values: CDR1 SNHLY, CDR2 FYNNEI. Trimming took 7 bases from V and 8 from J, leaving 20 bases between them. There are 14 residues in the CDR3. The CDR3 sequence is CASKELVATGGYTF. The CDR3 DNA follows: TGTGCCAGCAAGGAGCTGGTTGCGACCGGAGGCTACACCTTC. The whole variable domain, filled in from reference TRBV2 and TRBJ1-2, reads EPEVTQTPSHQVTQMGQEVILRCVPISNHLYFYWYRQILGQKVEFLVSFYNNEISEKSEIFDDQFSVERPDGSNFTLKIRSTKLEDSAMYFCASKELVATGGYTFGSGTRLTVV.

The V gene is TRBV5-4, the J gene TRBJ1-4; 7 nucleotides align to TRBD1. Per the germline V gene, CDR1 is SGHNT and CDR2 is YYREEE (reference sequence). The CDR3 has 14 residues. Germline trimming cut 4 bases from V and 8 bases from J; bases unmatched to any gene: 8. CDR3 region: CASSQRGRQEKLFF. In DNA, the CDR3 is TGTGCCAGCAGCCAAAGGGGGCGACAGGAAAAACTGTTTTTT.

The CDR3 nucleotides read TGTGCCAGCAGTGAAGTCGCAGGGCGGAAAGCTTTCTTT. Amino acid sequence: CASSEVAGRKAFF. The chain employs TRBV6-1 and TRBJ1-1; perhaps TRBD1 as D (5 bases). Looked up from germline, CDR1 is MNHNS and CDR2 is SASEGT. The V end was cut by 1 base, the J end by 9 bases, with 12 bases between. This CDR3 contains 13 residues.

The rearrangement joins TRBV5-4 to TRBJ2-1, with TRBD2 matching 8 bases. The junction had 8 bases not matched to a gene; V was cut back by 0 bases and J by 6 bases. The germline V gene has CDR1 SGHNT and CDR2 YYREEE (reference sequence). This CDR3 has 16 residues. This CDR3 reads CASSLDARGGLNEQFF. CDR3 sequence (DNA): TGTGCCAGCAGCTTGGACGCACGGGGGGGCCTCAATGAGCAGTTCTTC. The full variable domain, in which reference TRBV5-4 and TRBJ2-1 provide the parts outside the CDR3, is ETGVTQSPTHLIKTRGQQVTLRCSSQSGHNTVSWYQQALGQGPQFIFQYYREEENGRGNFPPRFSGLQFPNYSSELNVNALELDDSALYLCASSLDARGGLNEQFFGPGTRLTVL.